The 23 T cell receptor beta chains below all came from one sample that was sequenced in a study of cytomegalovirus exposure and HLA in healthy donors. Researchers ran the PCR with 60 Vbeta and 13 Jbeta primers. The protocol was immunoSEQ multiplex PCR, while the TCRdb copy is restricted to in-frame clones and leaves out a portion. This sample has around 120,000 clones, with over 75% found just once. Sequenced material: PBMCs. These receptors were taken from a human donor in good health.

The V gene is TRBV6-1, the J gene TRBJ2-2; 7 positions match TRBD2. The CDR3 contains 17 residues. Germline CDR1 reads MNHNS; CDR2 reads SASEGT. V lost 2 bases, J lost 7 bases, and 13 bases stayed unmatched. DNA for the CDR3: TGTGCCAGCAGTGAAATCTCTGGCGTGTGGGGGGGCGGGGAGCTGTTTTTT. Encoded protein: CASSEISGVWGGGELFF.

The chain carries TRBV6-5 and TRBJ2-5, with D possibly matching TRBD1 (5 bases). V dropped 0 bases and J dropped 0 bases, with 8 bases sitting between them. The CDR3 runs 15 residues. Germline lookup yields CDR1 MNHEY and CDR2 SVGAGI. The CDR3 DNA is TGTGCCAGCAGTTACTCGATAGGGGACCAAGAGACCCAGTACTTC. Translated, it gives CASSYSIGDQETQYF.

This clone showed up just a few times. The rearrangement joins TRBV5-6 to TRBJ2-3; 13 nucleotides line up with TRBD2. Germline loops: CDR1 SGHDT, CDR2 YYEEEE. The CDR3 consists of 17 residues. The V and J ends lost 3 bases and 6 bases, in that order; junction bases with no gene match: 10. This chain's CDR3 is CASSSRRTSGSMDTQYF. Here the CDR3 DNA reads TGTGCCAGCAGCTCCCGAAGGACTAGCGGGAGTATGGATACGCAGTATTTT.

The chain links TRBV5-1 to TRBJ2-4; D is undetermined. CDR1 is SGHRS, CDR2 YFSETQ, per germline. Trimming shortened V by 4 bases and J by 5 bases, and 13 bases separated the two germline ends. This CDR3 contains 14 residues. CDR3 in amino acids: CASSPSPAENIQYF. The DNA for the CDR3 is TGCGCCAGCAGCCCCTCACCCGCGGAAAACATTCAGTACTTC.

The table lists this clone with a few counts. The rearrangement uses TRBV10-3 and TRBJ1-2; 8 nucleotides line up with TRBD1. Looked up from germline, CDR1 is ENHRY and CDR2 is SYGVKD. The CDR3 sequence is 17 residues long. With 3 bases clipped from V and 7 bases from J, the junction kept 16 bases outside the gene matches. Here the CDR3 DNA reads TGTGCCATCAGTGATTCTGGTACTCGTCAGGGGGCAGGTGGCTACACCTTC. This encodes CAISDSGTRQGAGGYTF.

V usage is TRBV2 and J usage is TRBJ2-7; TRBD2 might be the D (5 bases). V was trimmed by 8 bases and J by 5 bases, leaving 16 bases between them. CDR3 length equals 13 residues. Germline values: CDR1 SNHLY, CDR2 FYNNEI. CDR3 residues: CASLEGEYNEQYF. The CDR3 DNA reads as TGTGCCAGCCTCGAGGGAGAGTACAACGAGCAGTACTTC.

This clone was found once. CDR3 loop: CARSLDPSGRSDTQYF. The CDR3, as DNA: TGTGCCAGAAGCTTGGATCCTAGCGGGAGATCAGATACGCAGTATTTT. The rearrangement uses TRBV5-3 and TRBJ2-3, with 10 bases matching TRBD2. TRBV5-3 is identified as an open reading frame with a role that is uncertain. The CDR3 sequence is 16 residues long. Losses at the gene ends were 0 bases for V and 4 bases for J; bases not matched to a gene: 5.

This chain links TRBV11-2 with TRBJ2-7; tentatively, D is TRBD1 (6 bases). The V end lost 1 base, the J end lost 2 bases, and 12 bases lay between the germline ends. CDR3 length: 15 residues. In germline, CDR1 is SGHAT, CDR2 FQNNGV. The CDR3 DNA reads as TGTGCCAGCAGCTTAGTGACAGCAGGGGCCTACGAGCAGTACTTC. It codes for CASSLVTAGAYEQYF.

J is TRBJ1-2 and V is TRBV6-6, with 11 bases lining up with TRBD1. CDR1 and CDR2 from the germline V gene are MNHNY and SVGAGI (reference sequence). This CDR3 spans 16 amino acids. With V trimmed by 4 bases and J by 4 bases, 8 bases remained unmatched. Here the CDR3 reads CASSFTGQGAIYGYTF. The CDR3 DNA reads TGTGCCAGCAGTTTCACAGGACAGGGGGCAATCTATGGCTACACCTTC.

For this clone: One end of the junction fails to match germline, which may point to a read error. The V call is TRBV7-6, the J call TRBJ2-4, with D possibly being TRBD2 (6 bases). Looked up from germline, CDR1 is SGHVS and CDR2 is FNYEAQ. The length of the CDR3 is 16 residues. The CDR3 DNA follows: TGTGCCAGCAGCTTAGGGTCGCGGGGAGCCAAAAACAGTCAGTACTTC. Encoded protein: CASSLGSRGAKNSQYF. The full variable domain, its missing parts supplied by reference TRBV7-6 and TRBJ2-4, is GAGVSQSPRYKVTKRGQDVALRCDPISGHVSLYWYRQALGQGPEFLTYFNYEAQQDKSGLPNDRFSAERPEGSISTLTIQRTEQRDSAMYRCASSLGSRGAKNSQYFGAGTRLSVL.

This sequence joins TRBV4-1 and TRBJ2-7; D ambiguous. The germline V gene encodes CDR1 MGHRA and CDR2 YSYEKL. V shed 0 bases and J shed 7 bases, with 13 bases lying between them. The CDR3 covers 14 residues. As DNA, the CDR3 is TGCGCCAGCAGCCAAGACTCAATTAGGAGAGAGCAGTACTTC. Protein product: CASSQDSIRREQYF.

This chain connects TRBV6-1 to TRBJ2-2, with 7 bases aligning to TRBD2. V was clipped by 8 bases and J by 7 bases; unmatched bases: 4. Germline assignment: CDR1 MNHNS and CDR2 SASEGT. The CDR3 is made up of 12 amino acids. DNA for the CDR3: TGTGCCAGCGGGAGGGCCGTCGGGGAGCTGTTTTTT. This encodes CASGRAVGELFF.

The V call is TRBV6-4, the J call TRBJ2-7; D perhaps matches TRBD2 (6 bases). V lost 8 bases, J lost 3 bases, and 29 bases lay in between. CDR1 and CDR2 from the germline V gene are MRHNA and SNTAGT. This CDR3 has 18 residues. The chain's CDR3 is CASPVTLGGRAPLYEQYF. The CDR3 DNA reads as TGTGCCAGCCCAGTGACTCTTGGAGGGCGGGCACCTCTCTACGAGCAGTACTTC.

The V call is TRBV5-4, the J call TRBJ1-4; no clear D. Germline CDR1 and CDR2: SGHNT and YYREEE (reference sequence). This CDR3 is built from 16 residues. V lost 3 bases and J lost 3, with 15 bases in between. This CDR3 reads CASSYGGVSANEKLFF. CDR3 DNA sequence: TGTGCCAGCAGCTACGGCGGGGTTTCAGCTAATGAAAAACTGTTTTTT.

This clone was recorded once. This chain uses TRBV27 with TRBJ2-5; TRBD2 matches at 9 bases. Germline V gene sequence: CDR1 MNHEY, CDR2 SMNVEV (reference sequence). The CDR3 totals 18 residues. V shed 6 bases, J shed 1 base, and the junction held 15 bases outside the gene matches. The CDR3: CASRPPGGTSRSQETQYF. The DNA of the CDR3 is TGTGCCAGCAGGCCCCCAGGCGGGACTAGCAGGAGCCAAGAGACCCAGTACTTC.

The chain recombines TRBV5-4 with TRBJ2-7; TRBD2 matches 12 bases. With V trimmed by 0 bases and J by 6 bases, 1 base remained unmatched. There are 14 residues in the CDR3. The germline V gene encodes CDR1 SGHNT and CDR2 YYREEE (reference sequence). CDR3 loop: CASSLGLAGAEQYF. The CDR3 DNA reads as TGTGCCAGCAGCTTGGGACTAGCGGGAGCCGAGCAGTACTTC.

CDR3 sequence reads: CASSIGPGVSYEQYF. The CDR3 DNA follows: TGTGCCAGTAGTATAGGGCCAGGGGTCTCCTACGAGCAGTACTTC. The chain combines TRBV19 with TRBJ2-7, with a tentative D call TRBD1 (6 bases). This CDR3 comprises 15 residues. The germline V and J ends were trimmed by 1 base and 0 bases, with 10 bases remaining between them. Looked up from germline, CDR1 is LNHDA and CDR2 is SQIVND (reference sequence).

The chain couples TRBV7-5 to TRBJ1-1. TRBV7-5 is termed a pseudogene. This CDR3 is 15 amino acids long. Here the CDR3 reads CARSGAGTLNTEAFF. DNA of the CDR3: TGTGCCAGAAGCGGAGCCGGGACTCTCAACACTGAAGCTTTCTTT.

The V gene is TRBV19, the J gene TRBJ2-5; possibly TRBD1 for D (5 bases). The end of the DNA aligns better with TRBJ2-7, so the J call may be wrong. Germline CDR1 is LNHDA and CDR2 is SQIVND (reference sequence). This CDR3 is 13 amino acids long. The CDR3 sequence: CASSIAGNYEQYF. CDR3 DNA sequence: TGTGCCAGTAGTATTGCAGGGAACTACGAGCAGTACTTC.

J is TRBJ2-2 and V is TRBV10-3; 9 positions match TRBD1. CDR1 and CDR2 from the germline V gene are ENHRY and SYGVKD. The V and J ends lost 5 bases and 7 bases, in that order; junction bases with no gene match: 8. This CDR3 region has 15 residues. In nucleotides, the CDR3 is TGTGCCATCAGTCGCGGACAGGGGATGGTCGGGGAGCTGTTTTTT. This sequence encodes CAISRGQGMVGELFF.

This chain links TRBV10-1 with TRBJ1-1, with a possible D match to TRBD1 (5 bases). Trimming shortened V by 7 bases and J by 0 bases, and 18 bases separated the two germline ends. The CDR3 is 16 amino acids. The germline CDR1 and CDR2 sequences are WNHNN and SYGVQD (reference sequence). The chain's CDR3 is CASIPPGGGLNTEAFF. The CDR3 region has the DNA TGCGCCAGCATCCCACCCGGGGGAGGTCTGAACACTGAAGCTTTCTTT.

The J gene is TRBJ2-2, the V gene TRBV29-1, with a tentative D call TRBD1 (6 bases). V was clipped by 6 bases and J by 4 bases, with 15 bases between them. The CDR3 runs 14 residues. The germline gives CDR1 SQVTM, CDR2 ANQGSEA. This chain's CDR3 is CSVATGLGTGELFF. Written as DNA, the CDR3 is TGCAGCGTAGCAACAGGGCTGGGCACCGGGGAGCTGTTTTTT.

This CDR3 reads CASTLNRAYEQYF. The CDR3 DNA sequence: TGTGCCAGCACCCTAAACAGGGCCTACGAGCAGTACTTC. This chain links TRBV28 with TRBJ2-7, with a possible D match to TRBD1 (6 bases). The germline V gene encodes CDR1 MDHEN and CDR2 SYDVKM. The V end was cut by 7 bases, the J end by 2 bases, with 12 bases between. The CDR3 consists of 13 residues.